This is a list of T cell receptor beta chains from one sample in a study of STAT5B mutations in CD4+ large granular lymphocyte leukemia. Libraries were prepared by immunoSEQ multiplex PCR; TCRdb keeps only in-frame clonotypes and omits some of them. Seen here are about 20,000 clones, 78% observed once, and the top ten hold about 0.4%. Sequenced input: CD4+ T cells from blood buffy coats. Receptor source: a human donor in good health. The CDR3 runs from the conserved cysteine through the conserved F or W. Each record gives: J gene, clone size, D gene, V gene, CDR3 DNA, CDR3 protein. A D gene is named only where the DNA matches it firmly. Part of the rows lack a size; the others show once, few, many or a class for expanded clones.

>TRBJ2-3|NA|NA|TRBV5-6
TGTGCCAGCAGCCACGACAGACTTTCTAGCACAGATACGCAGTATTTT
CASSHDRLSSTDTQYF
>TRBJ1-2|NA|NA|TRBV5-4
TGTGCCAGCAGCTGGGACGGGATGGGTTTCGATGGCTACACCTTC
CASSWDGMGFDGYTF
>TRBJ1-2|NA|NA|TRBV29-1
TGCAGCGTTGAAAGCCTCTATGGCTACACCTTC
CSVESLYGYTF
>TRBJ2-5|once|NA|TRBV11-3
TGTGCCAGCAGCTTATCGAAGTTTCGGAGGGCCTTGGAGACCCAGTACTTC
CASSLSKFRRALETQYF
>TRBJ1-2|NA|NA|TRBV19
TGTGCCAGTAGTATCCCCGGGGGGAGCTATGGCTACACCTTC
CASSIPGGSYGYTF
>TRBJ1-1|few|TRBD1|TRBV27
TGTGCCAGCAGTTTGGGACAGGGGGGTGACACTGAAGCTTTCTTT
CASSLGQGGDTEAFF
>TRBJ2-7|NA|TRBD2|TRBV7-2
TGTGCCAGCAGCCCAGCGACTAGCGCGATCTCCTACGAGCAGTACTTC
CASSPATSAISYEQYF
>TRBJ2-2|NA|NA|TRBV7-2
TGTGCCAGCAGGATGGGGGGCCTCACCGGGGAGCTGTTTTTT
CASRMGGLTGELFF
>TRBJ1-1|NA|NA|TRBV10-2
TGCGCCAGCCGGGACCCCGGGAACACTGAAGCTTTCTTT
CASRDPGNTEAFF
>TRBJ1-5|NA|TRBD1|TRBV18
TGTGCCAGCTCACCACCGGGACAGGGACAGCCCCAGCATTTT
CASSPPGQGQPQHF
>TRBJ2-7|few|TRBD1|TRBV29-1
TGCAGCGTGGAAGACGACAGGGACGAGCAGTACTTC
CSVEDDRDEQYF
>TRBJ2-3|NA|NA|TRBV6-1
TGTGCCAGCAGTGTAGGGGGGGGGTCCACAGATACGCAGTATTTT
CASSVGGGSTDTQYF
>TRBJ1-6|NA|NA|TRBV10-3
TGTGCCATCACGGGGGACATACAATCACCCCTCCACTTT
CAITGDIQSPLHF
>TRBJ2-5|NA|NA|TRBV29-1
TGCAGCGTTGGGGGCCCGGGAGAGACCCAGTACTTC
CSVGGPGETQYF
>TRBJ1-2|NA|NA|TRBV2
TGTGCCAGCTTCCCTGGTGGTCAGGGGTTAAGCGATGGCTACACCTTC
CASFPGGQGLSDGYTF
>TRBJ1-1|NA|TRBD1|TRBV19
TGTGCCAGTACCCTTACAGGGGGCCTAATGAACACTGAAGCTTTCTTT
CASTLTGGLMNTEAFF
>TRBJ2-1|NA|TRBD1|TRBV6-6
TGTGCCAGCAGTTACTCCCGGGACAGTGCGAGCGATGAGCAGTTCTTC
CASSYSRDSASDEQFF
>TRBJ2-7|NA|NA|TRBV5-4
TGTGCCAGCAGCTTATCGGGGGACGGCTACGAGCAGTACTTC
CASSLSGDGYEQYF
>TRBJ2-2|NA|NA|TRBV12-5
TGTGCTAGTGGTTTGGGAAGTGCAGGGATACCCGGGGAGCTGTTTTTT
CASGLGSAGIPGELFF
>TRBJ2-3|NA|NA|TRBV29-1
TGCAGCGTTATGTCCGGGCTCCGCACAGATACGCAGTATTTT
CSVMSGLRTDTQYF
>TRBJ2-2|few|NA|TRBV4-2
TGTGCCAGCAGCCAAGATATTAACCGGGAGCTGTTTTTT
CASSQDINRELFF
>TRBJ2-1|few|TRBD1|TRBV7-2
TGTGCCAGCAGCATGGACAGGGGTATGAATGAGCAGTTCTTC
CASSMDRGMNEQFF
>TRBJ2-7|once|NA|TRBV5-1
TGCGCCAGCAGCCCCGTAGCTACGGATTCCTACGAGCAGTACTTC
CASSPVATDSYEQYF
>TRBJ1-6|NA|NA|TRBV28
TGTGCCAGCAGGCCGAACAGGGTAGAATCACCCCTCCACTTT
CASRPNRVESPLHF
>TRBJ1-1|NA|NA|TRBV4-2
TGTGCCAGCAGCCGCGACAGGAACACTGAAGCTTTCTTT
CASSRDRNTEAFF
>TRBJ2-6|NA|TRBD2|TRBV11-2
TGTGCCAGCAGTCGGACTAGCTGGTCTGGGGCCAACGTCCTGACTTTC
CASSRTSWSGANVLTF
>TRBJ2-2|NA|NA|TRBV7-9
TGTGCCAGCAGCTTACGTCGGGACACCGGGGAGCTGTTTTTT
CASSLRRDTGELFF
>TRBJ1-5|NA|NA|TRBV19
TGTGCCAGTAGTGAGGGTCGGGGAAGTCAGCCCCAGCATTTT
CASSEGRGSQPQHF
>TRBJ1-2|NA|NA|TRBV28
TGTGCCAGCAGTTTATCAGGGGACTATGGCTACACCTTC
CASSLSGDYGYTF
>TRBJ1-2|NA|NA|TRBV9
TGTGCCAGCAGCGTAGAAGCTAACTATGGCTACACCTTC
CASSVEANYGYTF
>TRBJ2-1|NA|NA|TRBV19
TGTGCCAGTAGTATACAAGGGACGGGGGAGCAGTTCTTC
CASSIQGTGEQFF
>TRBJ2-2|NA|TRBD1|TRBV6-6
TGTGCCAGCAGTGGACAGGGGGCGTTGGGCACCGGGGAGCTGTTTTTT
CASSGQGALGTGELFF
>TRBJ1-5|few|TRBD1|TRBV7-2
TGTGCCAGCAGCCCACAGGGGGCAGGCAGTCAGCCCCAGCATTTT
CASSPQGAGSQPQHF
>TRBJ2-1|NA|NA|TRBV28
TGTGCCAGCAGTTCCGGACTTGGGGGGTCCTACAATGAGCAGTTCTTC
CASSSGLGGSYNEQFF
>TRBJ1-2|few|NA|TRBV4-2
TGTGCCAGCAGCCAAGACCTTCGACAGAATAACTATGGCTACACCTTC
CASSQDLRQNNYGYTF
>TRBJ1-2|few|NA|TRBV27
TGTGCCAGCAGTTTTGGACGGACCTATGGCTACACCTTC
CASSFGRTYGYTF
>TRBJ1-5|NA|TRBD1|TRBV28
TGTGCCAGCAGTTTACCATACTTACCGGGACAGTTCGGCGGGCCCCAGCATTTT
CASSLPYLPGQFGGPQHF
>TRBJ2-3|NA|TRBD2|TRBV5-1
TGCGCCAGCGGAGCGGGGACCACTGACACAGATACGCAGTATTTT
CASGAGTTDTDTQYF
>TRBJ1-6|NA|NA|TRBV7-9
TGTGCCAGCAGCTCCCACCTGGAGGATAATTCACCCCTCCACTTT
CASSSHLEDNSPLHF
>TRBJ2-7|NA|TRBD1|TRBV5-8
TGTGCCAGCCCGAAGCCCTGGACAGGGGAAGTCGAGCAGTACTTC
CASPKPWTGEVEQYF